The clone carrying this T cell receptor beta chain has just a few counts. Its specificity is unknown. The sample is drawn from a study of T-cell memory formation after mild COVID-19. Findings and limits, study-wide: Contracting clones from day 15 to 85 showed balanced CD4/CD8; later expanders favored CD4+.

TCRdb reprocessed the 5' RACE reads with MiXCR, giving one entry per CDR3 protein. The table has roughly 500,000 distinct CDR3 sequences, around 21% seen once; the top ten hold roughly an eighth. CDR1 and CDR2 from the germline V gene are LGHDT and YNNKEL (reference sequence). This CDR3 spans 17 amino acids. With 1 base removed from V and 0 bases from J, the gap between germline ends came to 13 bases. The specimen was PBMCs or a T cell subset sorted from them (not recorded which). This clonotype originated in an adult woman who had mild COVID-19 (a few samples of this study predate the infection). Cell type and time point are not known. The chain uses TRBV3-1 and TRBJ2-1; the D is unclear. This CDR3 reads CASSQGTIGSSYNEQFF. The DNA of the CDR3 is TGTGCCAGCAGCCAAGGAACGATAGGCTCCTCCTACAATGAGCAGTTCTTC.